The sample holds a few counts of the clone carrying this T cell receptor beta chain. Combining a sample-barcoded 5' primer with a J-beta primer mix, a second PCR ran for about 7 to 11 cycles. MiXCR was run by TCRdb on the 5' RACE reads, yielding one entry per CDR3 protein. Seen here are approximately 800,000 distinct CDR3 sequences, 20% to 30% observed once, and the top ten hold about 3%. The data stem from a study of blood T cells in healthy people across ages. Whole-study context: Template switching caught about one barcoded beta molecule for each two T cells.

The donors, all healthy, were Caucasians living in Russia, aged about 6 to 90. The CDR3 runs to 15 residues. Germline CDR1 and CDR2: SGHRS and YFSETQ. V gave up 4 bases and J gave up 6 bases, with 17 bases separating them. These data also featured in a second study, about T cells of mothers and their children. That work adds: During the second PCR, the M1S primer introduced sample barcodes along with 2-4 random nucleotides. No T cell clones of persistent microchimeric origin were detected.

The receptor was derived from a boy younger than 18 in good health. The J gene is TRBJ2-1, the V gene TRBV5-1, with D tentatively TRBD1 (5 bases). Sequenced: blood. The CDR3 nucleotides read TGCGCCAGCAGCCCTAGGACACAGTTTGGCAATGAGCAGTTCTTC. Amino acid sequence: CASSPRTQFGNEQFF. The whole variable domain, filled in from reference TRBV5-1 and TRBJ2-1, reads KAGVTQTPRYLIKTRGQQVTLSCSPISGHRSVSWYQQTPGQGLQFLFEYFSETQRNKGNFPGRFSGRQFSNSRSEMNVSTLELGDSALYLCASSPRTQFGNEQFFGPGTRLTVL.